This T cell receptor beta chain emerged from a study of regulatory T cells in long-lasting Graves disease. With iRepertoire HTBI primers and Arm-PCR of CDR3 regions, TCR beta libraries were built. TCRdb re-derived calls from the multiplex PCR reads in MiXCR, one entry per CDR3 protein. The data hold over 450,000 distinct CDR3 sequences, with roughly 21% observed a single time. Stated time point: persistent/refractory GD, antithyroid drugs over 5 years with positive TRAb. There was RNA extracted from PBMCs, and the TCR library was made from it. In germline, CDR1 is SEHNR, CDR2 FQNEAQ (reference sequence). Trimming took off 6 bases at V and 8 bases at J, with 8 bases between the two ends. The CDR3 runs 11 residues.

Source: peripheral blood mononuclear cells (PBMCs), taken when the disease was refractory, from a patient treated with antithyroid drugs. The chain recombines TRBV7-9 with TRBJ2-1; maybe TRBD1 (6 bases). This receptor was taken from a female donor with Graves disease. CDR3 region: CASSGQYEQFF. In DNA, the CDR3 is TGTGCCAGCAGTGGACAGTATGAGCAGTTCTTC. Full variable domain (remainder filled in from reference TRBV7-9 and TRBJ2-1): DTGVSQNPRHKITKRGQNVTFRCDPISEHNRLYWYRQTLGQGPEFLTYFQNEAQLEKSRLLSDRFSAERPKGSFSTLEIQRTEQGDSAMYLCASSGQYEQFFGPGTRLTVL.